Shown below are 14 T cell receptor beta chains from a single sample sequenced in a study of early stage breast cancer tumors. This table comes from immunoSEQ multiplex PCR, and its TCRdb copy is limited to in-frame clones, with some not included. This table has roughly 30,000 clones, roughly 78% appearing once. Sample: blood. The receptors shown here come from a person between 55 and 70 years old with breast cancer.

The chain couples TRBV4-3 to TRBJ1-4; TRBD1 might be the D (5 bases). Between the trimmed V and J ends, which lost 1 base and 7 bases, there was a span of 16 bases. Germline assignment: CDR1 LGHNA and CDR2 YSLEER. The CDR3 is 16 amino acids. CDR3 coding DNA: TGCGCCAGCAGCCAAGCATTCGGGGGTTCGAGTGAAAAACTGTTTTTT. Translating it yields CASSQAFGGSSEKLFF.

V is TRBV11-3 and J is TRBJ2-1; the match to TRBD2 covers 10 bases. This CDR3 comprises 17 residues. Trimming took 5 bases from V and 9 from J; bases not matched to a gene: 16. Germline assignment: CDR1 SGHNT and CDR2 YENEEA. This CDR3 is CASSGTVSGRILGEQFF. The DNA of the CDR3 is TGTGCCAGCAGCGGCACCGTTAGCGGGAGGATTTTGGGTGAGCAGTTCTTC.

V and J are TRBV27 and TRBJ2-5; a weak D match, TRBD2 (5 bases). Trimming cost V 10 bases and J 7 bases, with 13 bases left between them. Germline loops: CDR1 MNHEY, CDR2 SMNVEV (reference sequence). This CDR3 contains 11 residues. This CDR3 is CAIASGGTQYF. Written as DNA, the CDR3 is TGTGCCATCGCCTCCGGAGGGACCCAGTACTTC.

The rearrangement joins TRBV11-2 to TRBJ1-2, with D maybe TRBD1 (5 bases). Trimming stripped 0 bases from V and 2 bases from J, with 7 bases between. The CDR3 consists of 14 residues. Germline CDR1 is SGHAT and CDR2 is FQNNGV. CDR3 DNA sequence: TGTGCCAGCAGCTTAGATTACAGGAACTATGGCTACACCTTC. Protein sequence: CASSLDYRNYGYTF.

This sequence joins TRBV11-2 and TRBJ2-7; 9 bases are shared with TRBD2. This CDR3 spans 14 amino acids. Per germline, CDR1 SGHAT and CDR2 FQNNGV. The J segment lost 2 bases and the V segment lost 5 bases, leaving 4 bases of the junction unmatched. CDR3 amino acids: CASSPGTSPYEQYF. The CDR3 DNA follows: TGTGCCAGCAGCCCGGGGACTAGCCCCTACGAGCAGTACTTC.

The CDR3 spells CASRAASVDEQYF. Written as DNA, the CDR3 is TGCGCCAGCAGGGCCGCCTCAGTCGACGAGCAGTACTTC. The V and J genes are TRBV5-1 and TRBJ2-7; D gene unclear. The V gene lost 5 bases and the J gene lost 5 bases, with 14 bases spanning the gap. The CDR3 is 13 residues long. CDR1 and CDR2 from the germline V gene are SGHRS and YFSETQ.

The gene calls are TRBV5-1 and TRBJ2-3; D gene unclear. V lost 4 bases and J lost 0, with 9 bases in between. Germline values: CDR1 SGHRS, CDR2 YFSETQ. The CDR3 sequence is 14 residues long. The CDR3 protein is CASSKETSTDTQYF. The CDR3 DNA is TGCGCCAGCAGCAAGGAGACTAGCACAGATACGCAGTATTTT.

The V and J genes are TRBV18 and TRBJ1-2; 9 bases are a match to TRBD1. J was trimmed by 3 bases and V by 2 bases; bases with no gene match: 4. CDR1 is KGHSH, CDR2 LQKENI, per germline. CDR3 length: 15 amino acids. The CDR3 is CASSPWRTGDYGYTF. CDR3 nucleotides: TGTGCCAGCTCACCATGGAGGACAGGGGACTATGGCTACACCTTC.

This chain connects TRBV12-5 to TRBJ2-7; 9 positions agree with TRBD1. V lost 1 base and J lost 5; bases outside the gene matches: 6. CDR1 is LGHNT, CDR2 FRNRAP, per germline. CDR3 length equals 15 residues. CDR3 region: CASGLEGQGFHEQYF. Written as DNA, the CDR3 is TGTGCTAGTGGTTTGGAAGGACAGGGGTTCCACGAGCAGTACTTC.

The chain is built from TRBV5-1 and TRBJ1-2; TRBD1 aligns across 9 bases. CDR1 SGHRS and CDR2 YFSETQ come from the germline V gene. The CDR3 runs 16 residues. After removal of 0 bases from V and 2 bases from J, the junction contained 5 bases not matched to a gene. In DNA form, the CDR3 reads TGCGCCAGCAGCTTGGGGATGGGACAGGGAAACTATGGCTACACCTTC. Its translation: CASSLGMGQGNYGYTF.

The chain is built from TRBV9 and TRBJ2-2, with 8 bases fitting TRBD2. The CDR3 contains 15 residues. The J segment lost 6 bases and the V segment lost 4 bases, leaving 8 bases of the junction unmatched. In germline, CDR1 is SGDLS, CDR2 YYNGEE. The DNA of the CDR3 is TGTGCCAGCAGCCCCAGCCGCGGGGGGTCCGGGGAGCTGTTTTTT. Residues: CASSPSRGGSGELFF.

The chain joins TRBV29-1 to TRBJ2-2; no clear D gene. Germline CDR1 SQVTM, CDR2 ANQGSEA. This CDR3 is built from 15 residues. Trimming stripped 7 bases from V and 1 base from J, with 16 bases between. CDR3 loop: CSAMIPVLNTGELFF. CDR3 DNA sequence: TGCAGCGCTATGATCCCCGTATTGAACACCGGGGAGCTGTTTTTT.

V is TRBV5-1 and J is TRBJ2-3; 12 bases fit TRBD2. Trimming at V came to 3 bases and at J to 0 bases, leaving 2 bases not matched to a gene. Germline CDR1 SGHRS, CDR2 YFSETQ. This CDR3 comprises 16 residues. CDR3 amino acids: CASSSGLAGSTDTQYF. The CDR3 DNA is TGCGCCAGCAGCTCAGGACTAGCGGGAAGCACAGATACGCAGTATTTT. The whole variable domain, filled in from reference TRBV5-1 and TRBJ2-3, reads KAGVTQTPRYLIKTRGQQVTLSCSPISGHRSVSWYQQTPGQGLQFLFEYFSETQRNKGNFPGRFSGRQFSNSRSEMNVSTLELGDSALYLCASSSGLAGSTDTQYFGPGTRLTVL.

V is TRBV2 and J is TRBJ2-7, with a possible D match to TRBD2 (6 bases). V gave up 6 bases and J gave up 4 bases, with 10 bases separating them. Germline CDR1 SNHLY, CDR2 FYNNEI. This CDR3 is 12 amino acids long. The CDR3: CASSLGGYEQYF. In nucleotides, the CDR3 is TGTGCCAGCAGCCTAGGAGGGTACGAGCAGTACTTC. The whole variable domain, remainder taken from reference TRBV2 and TRBJ2-7, is EPEVTQTPSHQVTQMGQEVILRCVPISNHLYFYWYRQILGQKVEFLVSFYNNEISEKSEIFDDQFSVERPDGSNFTLKIRSTKLEDSAMYFCASSLGGYEQYFGPGTRLTVT.